This entry lists 7 T cell receptor beta chains sequenced from one sample in a study of early T cells in non-severe SARS-CoV-2 infection. TCRdb redid the calling of the 5' RACE reads with MiXCR, one entry per CDR3 protein. Of tens of thousands of distinct CDR3 sequences listed, over 9% are singletons. Sequencing input: whole blood. Source of these receptors: an adult who was a healthcare worker with PCR-confirmed SARS-CoV-2 infection or an uninfected control (not recorded which).

This clonotype came up many times. The rearrangement joins TRBV7-2 to TRBJ2-1; 8 bases fit TRBD2. CDR1 is SGHTA, CDR2 FQGNSA, per germline. The trim removed 1 base at V and 5 bases at J, leaving 4 bases unmatched. The CDR3 loop spans 15 amino acids. CDR3 in amino acids: CASSLGLALNNEQFF. CDR3 in DNA: TGTGCCAGCAGCTTAGGACTAGCGCTTAACAATGAGCAGTTCTTC.

This clonotype was found many times. V and J are TRBV6-5 and TRBJ2-1; 13 bases are a match to TRBD2. Per the germline V gene, CDR1 is MNHEY and CDR2 is SVGAGI. The CDR3 spans 16 residues. V shed 4 bases, J shed 10 bases, and the junction held 10 bases outside the gene matches. This chain's CDR3 is CASSFLTSGRPSEQFF. The CDR3 DNA reads TGTGCCAGCAGTTTCTTGACTAGCGGGAGGCCCTCGGAGCAGTTCTTC.

In this sample, this clonotype turned up many times. The junction departs from the called germline gene at one end, perhaps through a read error. The rearrangement links TRBV29-1 to TRBJ2-5; 11 bases match TRBD2. This CDR3 is 14 amino acids long. In germline, CDR1 is SQVTM, CDR2 ANQGSEA. The CDR3 region has the DNA TGCAGCGTCGCGGGACTAGCGGACGAAGAGCCCCAGTACTTC. Its protein is CSVAGLADEEPQYF.

There are a few counts of this clonotype. The chain couples TRBV7-3 to TRBJ2-6, with 8 bases matching TRBD1. V lost 4 bases to trimming and J lost 0 bases; unmatched junction nucleotides: 5. CDR3 length equals 17 residues. Germline lookup yields CDR1 SGHTA and CDR2 FQGTGA. Here the CDR3 reads CASSSTGAPSGANVLTF. The CDR3 DNA follows: TGTGCCAGCAGCTCGACAGGGGCTCCCTCTGGGGCCAACGTCCTGACTTTC.

The sample holds a few counts of this clonotype. The V call is TRBV9, the J call TRBJ2-2, with 9 bases aligning to TRBD2. This CDR3 spans 16 amino acids. Losses at the gene ends were 4 bases for V and 7 bases for J; bases not matched to a gene: 11. CDR1 and CDR2 from the germline V gene are SGDLS and YYNGEE. The CDR3 is CASSLSGLAGFGELFF. The CDR3 DNA follows: TGTGCCAGCAGCCTTAGCGGGCTAGCGGGATTCGGGGAGCTGTTTTTT.

This clonotype showed up many times. CDR3 residues: CASPPLGSPDTQYF. CDR3 in DNA: TGTGCCAGTCCTCCACTCGGGAGTCCAGATACGCAGTATTTT. The chain uses TRBV12-3 or TRBV12-4 and TRBJ2-3; TRBD2 is a possible D gene (6 bases). The CDR3 is 14 amino acids. V was trimmed by 9 bases and J by 4 bases, leaving 17 bases between them.

In its sample, this clonotype was seen many times. The V call is TRBV6-1, the J call TRBJ2-1; 9 bases map to TRBD1. This CDR3 contains 19 residues. From germline, CDR1 is MNHNS and CDR2 SASEGT. The junction had 15 bases not matched to a gene; V was cut back by 2 bases and J by 4 bases. In DNA, the CDR3 is TGTGCCAGCAGTGAATCGTTATTGACCACAGGGGGCCGGTACAATGAGCAGTTCTTC. Its translation: CASSESLLTTGGRYNEQFF.